These 5 T cell receptor beta chains share one sample of origin, sequenced in a study of T cells in Graves' hyperthyroidism and ophthalmopathy (dated by TCRdb to the late 2010s). Library preparation employed multiplex PCR. The sequencer was an Illumina HiSeq 2000. The TCR beta CDR3 regions were amplified from the RNA transcripts. A first-round RT-PCR of the TCR CDR3 used the HTBI primer set with the Qiagen OneStep RT-PCR kit. The public reads were reanalyzed by TCRdb: fastp trimming at Q25, MiXCR alignment, in-frame beta chains only. Rows matching on CDR3 protein sequence are summarized as one entry with the most common DNA and genes. The sample has fewer than 400,000 distinct CDR3 sequences on record, over 12% of them singletons. Under 30% of the sample rests with the top ten. The source material was blood. These receptors all stem from a man aged 50 to 59 with Graves' ophthalmopathy.

This clonotype has a handful of counts. This rearrangement joins TRBV6-1 to TRBJ1-4, with TRBD1 as a possible D gene (6 bases). Per the germline V gene, CDR1 is MNHNS and CDR2 is SASEGT. Between the trimmed V and J ends, which lost 0 bases and 6 bases, there was a span of 8 bases. The CDR3 has 14 residues. CDR3 DNA: TGTGCCAGCAGTGAAGCGGGGGCGGATGAAAAACTGTTTTTT. Protein: CASSEAGADEKLFF.

This clonotype was counted many times. The CDR3, as DNA: TGTGCCAGCATGAGGGGACTAGCGGAACGCACAGATACGCAGTATTTT. Translation gives CASMRGLAERTDTQYF. The chain uses TRBV6-1 and TRBJ2-3, with TRBD2 matching 11 bases. Losses at the gene ends were 7 bases for V and 1 base for J; bases not matched to a gene: 7. Germline CDR1 MNHNS, CDR2 SASEGT. The CDR3 has 16 amino acids.

The J gene is TRBJ2-7, the V gene TRBV19; D may be TRBD1 (6 bases). The CDR3 consists of 12 residues. V lost 7 bases, J lost 4 bases, and 11 bases lay in between. Germline lookup yields CDR1 LNHDA and CDR2 SQIVND (reference sequence). The CDR3 coding sequence is TGTGCCAGTACCAGCAGGGGTTACGAGCAGTACTTC. Translation: CASTSRGYEQYF. Combining the CDR3 with reference TRBV19 and TRBJ2-7 gives the whole variable domain DGGITQSPKYLFRKEGQNVTLSCEQNLNHDAMYWYRQDPGQGLRLIYYSQIVNDFQKGDIAEGYSVSREKKESFPLTVTSAQKNPTAFYLCASTSRGYEQYFGPGTRLTVT.

In this sample, this clonotype turned up many times. The V call is TRBV3-1, the J call TRBJ2-7, with a possible D match to TRBD2 (5 bases). Trimming stripped 0 bases from V and 2 bases from J, with 11 bases between. This CDR3 region has 15 residues. CDR1 is LGHDT, CDR2 YNNKEL, per germline (reference sequence). The CDR3 here is CASSQDQAETYEQYF. The CDR3 region has the DNA TGTGCCAGCAGCCAAGATCAAGCGGAAACCTACGAGCAGTACTTC.

Concerning this clonotype itself: At one boundary the junction diverges from the germline segment, which might be a read error. DNA of the CDR3: TGTGCCAGCAGTTACGACGCCAGGAGGTACACTGGAGCTTTCTTT. Translation: CASSYDARRYTGAFF. J is TRBJ1-1 and V is TRBV6-2 or TRBV6-3; no clear D. The CDR3 runs 15 residues. CDR1 and CDR2 from the germline V gene are MNHEY and SVGEGT.